These 14 T cell receptor beta chains originate from one sample sequenced in a study of regulatory T cells in long-lasting Graves disease. Time point in this sample: newly diagnosed GD, antithyroid drugs for less than 3 months. Scientists built the TCR library using RNA that was extracted from PBMCs. Construction of the TCR beta libraries employed iRepertoire HTBI primers in conjunction with Arm-PCR of CDR3 regions. Using its own MiXCR run on the multiplex PCR reads, TCRdb lists one record per CDR3 protein. The table lists over 200,000 distinct CDR3 sequences, around 16% of them singletons. This specimen consisted of peripheral blood mononuclear cells (PBMCs), obtained at new diagnosis, from a patient treated with antithyroid drugs. These receptors came from a female donor with Graves disease.

This clonotype showed up just once. This may be a read error: a much more frequent sequence differs by one nucleotide. This chain joins TRBV28 and TRBJ2-2; no definite D call. The length of the CDR3 is 13 residues. Per germline, CDR1 MDHEN and CDR2 SYDVKM. Trimming stripped 6 bases from V and 0 bases from J, with 5 bases between. The CDR3 here is CASSYTNTGELFF. The CDR3 region has the DNA TGTGCCAGCAGCTACACGAACACCGGGGAGCTGTTTTTT.

This clonotype was picked up a small number of times. The chain carries TRBV2 and TRBJ2-1; the match to TRBD2 covers 10 bases. The CDR3 is 15 amino acids. The germline V gene has CDR1 SNHLY and CDR2 FYNNEI. The trim removed 4 bases at V and 5 bases at J, leaving 5 bases unmatched. CDR3 coding DNA: TGTGCCAGCAGTGGAGGACTAGCGGAAAACAATGAGCAGTTCTTC. It encodes CASSGGLAENNEQFF. Full variable domain (outside the CDR3, taken from reference TRBV2 and TRBJ2-1): EPEVTQTPSHQVTQMGQEVILRCVPISNHLYFYWYRQILGQKVEFLVSFYNNEISEKSEIFDDQFSVERPDGSNFTLKIRSTKLEDSAMYFCASSGGLAENNEQFFGPGTRLTVL.

The rearrangement links TRBV12-3 or TRBV12-4 to TRBJ2-2, with 9 nucleotides matching TRBD2. The CDR3 length is 14 residues. V was clipped by 6 bases and J by 2 bases; unmatched bases: 1. DNA of the CDR3: TGTGCCAGCAGACTAGCGGGTAACACCGGGGAGCTGTTTTTT. It encodes CASRLAGNTGELFF.

This clonotype was seen repeatedly, ten times or more. The V call is TRBV11-2, the J call TRBJ2-1; a possible D gene is TRBD2 (6 bases). Germline V CDR1 and CDR2: SGHAT, FQNNGV. There are 12 residues in the CDR3. Trimming cost V 8 bases and J 8 bases, with 13 bases left between them. CDR3 protein: CASQRVAHEQFF. The DNA for the CDR3 is TGTGCCAGCCAGCGGGTAGCCCATGAGCAGTTCTTC.

This clonotype was detected a few times. CDR3 nucleotide sequence: TGTGCCAGCAGGGACAGGGGCGGAGAGGAGGCCCAGTACTTC. As protein: CASRDRGGEEAQYF. This chain uses TRBV7-9 with TRBJ2-5, with 9 nucleotides matching TRBD1. Germline-derived CDR1 and CDR2 are SEHNR and FQNEAQ (reference sequence). The ends lost 6 bases at V and 9 bases at J; junction bases unmatched: 11. The CDR3 totals 14 residues.

This clonotype was detected many times. The chain has TRBV10-1 and TRBJ2-5, with TRBD2 identical over 7 bases. V dropped 5 bases and J dropped 3; count of bases not matched to a gene: 6. The CDR3 sequence is 14 residues long. Looked up from germline, CDR1 is WNHNN and CDR2 is SYGVQD (reference sequence). This CDR3 reads CASSRGSAEETQYF. CDR3 DNA: TGCGCCAGCAGTCGCGGGAGCGCTGAAGAGACCCAGTACTTC.

This clonotype was seen only a few times. Given a much more abundant clone one base away, this may be a read error. V and J are TRBV4-3 and TRBJ1-4; D not certain. Looked up from germline, CDR1 is LGHNA and CDR2 is YSLEER. CDR3 size: 15 residues. This CDR3 reads CVSSQADRTNEKLFF. The CDR3 DNA reads TGCGTCAGCAGCCAAGCTGACCGAACTAATGAAAAACTGTTTTTT.

Note on this clonotype: Being one base from a much bigger clone, this may be a read error. The genes are TRBV7-2 and TRBJ1-4; 7 positions match TRBD1. This CDR3 has 14 amino acids. Germline loops: CDR1 SGHTA, CDR2 FQGNSA. CDR3 in DNA: TGTGCCATCAGCCCCCGGGACAGCTATGAAAAACTGTTTTTT. Its protein is CAISPRDSYEKLFF.

This clonotype appeared once. A much more abundant neighbour one base away suggests this may be a read error. V is TRBV20-1 and J is TRBJ2-1, with 7 bases identical to TRBD2. CDR1 and CDR2 (germline): DFQATT, SNEGSKA (reference sequence). With V trimmed by 6 bases and J by 10 bases, 21 bases remained unmatched. The CDR3 is 16 residues long. Here the CDR3 DNA reads TGCAGTGCCTCCGCCATGGCGGGAGACCTCTCCTACGAGCAGTTCTTC. It encodes CSASAMAGDLSYEQFF.

Many counts were recorded for this clonotype. This sequence joins TRBV19 and TRBJ1-1; D gene ambiguous. The ends were cut back, 4 bases at V and 4 bases at J, with 10 bases in the middle. Germline lookup yields CDR1 LNHDA and CDR2 SQIVND (reference sequence). The CDR3 runs to 13 residues. Written as DNA, the CDR3 is TGTGCCAGTAGTAACAGCCTGATCACTGAAGCTTTCTTT. Protein: CASSNSLITEAFF.

This clonotype was detected only a few times. Here the CDR3 omits its conserved ending phenylalanine or tryptophan, so a read error is the likely source. The CDR3: CASSVGVGGHNEQFS. CDR3 coding DNA: TGTGCCAGCAGCGTAGGGGTGGGAGGGCACAATGAGCAGTTCTCC. V and J are TRBV9 and TRBJ2-1, with TRBD2 identical over 7 bases. Germline V gene data show CDR1 as SGDLS and CDR2 as YYNGEE. J lost 5 bases, V lost 0 bases, and 5 bases had no gene match. The CDR3 is made up of 15 amino acids.

This clonotype was seen at least ten times. The chain recombines TRBV6-1 with TRBJ2-7; 13 nucleotides agree with TRBD2. The V segment lost 6 bases and the J segment 11 bases; nucleotides outside the gene matches: 10. The CDR3 consists of 14 residues. From germline, CDR1 is MNHNS and CDR2 SASEGT. CDR3: CASRPGTSGTSEYF. DNA of the CDR3: TGTGCCAGCAGACCCGGGACTAGCGGGACCTCGGAGTACTTC.

The sample holds many counts of this clonotype. This rearrangement joins TRBV29-1 to TRBJ2-2; D might be TRBD2 (5 bases). V shed 2 bases and J shed 0 bases, with 10 bases lying between them. Germline assignment: CDR1 SQVTM and CDR2 ANQGSEA. The CDR3 length is 15 residues. The CDR3 DNA reads as TGCAGCGTTGAAATGTCGGAGGCGAACACCGGGGAGCTGTTTTTT. Its translation: CSVEMSEANTGELFF.

The table lists this clonotype with many counts. The V gene is TRBV30, the J gene TRBJ1-2; no clear D. CDR3 length equals 12 residues. CDR1 GTSNPN and CDR2 SVGIG come from the germline V gene (reference sequence). The V gene lost 4 bases and the J gene lost 7 bases, with 13 bases spanning the gap. CDR3 DNA sequence: TGTGCCTGGACGGGCCCCCGCGGTGGCTACACCTTC. Amino acids: CAWTGPRGGYTF. Together with reference TRBV30 and TRBJ1-2, the CDR3 gives the full variable domain: SQTIHQWPATLVQPVGSPLSLECTVEGTSNPNLYWYRQAAGRGLQLLFYSVGIGQISSEVPQNLSASRPQDRQFILSSKKLLLSDSGFYLCAWTGPRGGYTFGSGTRLTVV.